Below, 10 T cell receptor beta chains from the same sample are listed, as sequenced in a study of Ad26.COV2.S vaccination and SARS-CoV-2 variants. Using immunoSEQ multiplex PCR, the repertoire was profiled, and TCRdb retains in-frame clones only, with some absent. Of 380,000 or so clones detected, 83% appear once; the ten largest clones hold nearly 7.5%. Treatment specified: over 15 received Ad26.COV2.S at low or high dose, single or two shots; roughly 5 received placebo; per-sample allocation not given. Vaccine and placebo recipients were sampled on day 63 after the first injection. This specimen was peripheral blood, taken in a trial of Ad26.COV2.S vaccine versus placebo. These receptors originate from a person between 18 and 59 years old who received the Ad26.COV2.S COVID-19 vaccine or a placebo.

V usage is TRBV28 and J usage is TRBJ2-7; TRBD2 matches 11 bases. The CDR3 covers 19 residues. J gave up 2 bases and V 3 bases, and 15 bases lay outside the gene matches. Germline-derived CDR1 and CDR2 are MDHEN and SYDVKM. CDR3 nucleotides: TGTGCCAGCAGTTTCCAGCCCGGACAAACTAGCGGGAGACCCTACGAGCAGTACTTC. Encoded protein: CASSFQPGQTSGRPYEQYF.

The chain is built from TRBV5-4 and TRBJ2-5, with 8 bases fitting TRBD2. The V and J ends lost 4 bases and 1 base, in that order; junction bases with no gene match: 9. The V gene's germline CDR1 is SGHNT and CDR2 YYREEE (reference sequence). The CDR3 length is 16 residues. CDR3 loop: CASSPDGGGSQETQYF. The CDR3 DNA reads TGTGCCAGCAGCCCGGACGGGGGGGGTTCCCAAGAGACCCAGTACTTC. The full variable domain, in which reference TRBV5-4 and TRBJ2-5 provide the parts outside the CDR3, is ETGVTQSPTHLIKTRGQQVTLRCSSQSGHNTVSWYQQALGQGPQFIFQYYREEENGRGNFPPRFSGLQFPNYSSELNVNALELDDSALYLCASSPDGGGSQETQYFGPGTRLLVL.

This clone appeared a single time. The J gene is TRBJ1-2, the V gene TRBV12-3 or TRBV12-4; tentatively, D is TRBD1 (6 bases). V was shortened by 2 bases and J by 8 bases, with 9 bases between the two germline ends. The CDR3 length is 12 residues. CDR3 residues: CASSLQGNGYTF. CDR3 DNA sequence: TGTGCCAGCAGTTTACAGGGGAACGGCTACACCTTC.

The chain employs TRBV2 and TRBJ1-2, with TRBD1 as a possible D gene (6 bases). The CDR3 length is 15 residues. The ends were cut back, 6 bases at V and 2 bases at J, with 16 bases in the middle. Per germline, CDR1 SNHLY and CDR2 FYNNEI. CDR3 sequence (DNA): TGTGCCAGCAGCCGGGGCAGGGGATCCAACTATGGCTACACCTTC. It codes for CASSRGRGSNYGYTF.

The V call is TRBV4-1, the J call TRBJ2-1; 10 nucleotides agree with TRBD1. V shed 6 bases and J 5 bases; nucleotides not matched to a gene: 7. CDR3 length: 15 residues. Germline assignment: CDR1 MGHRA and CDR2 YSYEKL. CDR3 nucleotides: TGCGCCAGCAGTCTTTCCGGGACAGGGGACAATGAGCAGTTCTTC. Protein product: CASSLSGTGDNEQFF.

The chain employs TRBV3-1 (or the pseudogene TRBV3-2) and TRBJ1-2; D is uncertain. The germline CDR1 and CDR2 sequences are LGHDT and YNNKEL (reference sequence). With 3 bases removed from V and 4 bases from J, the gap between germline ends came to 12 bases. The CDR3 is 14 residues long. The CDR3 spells CASSHLGPFYGYTF. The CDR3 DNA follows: TGTGCCAGCAGCCATCTAGGCCCTTTCTATGGCTACACCTTC.

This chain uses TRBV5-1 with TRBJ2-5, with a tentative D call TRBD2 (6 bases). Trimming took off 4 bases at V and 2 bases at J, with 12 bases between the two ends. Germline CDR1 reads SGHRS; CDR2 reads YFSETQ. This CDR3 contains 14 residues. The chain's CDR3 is CASSPPGEQETQYF. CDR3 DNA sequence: TGCGCCAGCAGCCCCCCGGGAGAGCAAGAGACCCAGTACTTC.

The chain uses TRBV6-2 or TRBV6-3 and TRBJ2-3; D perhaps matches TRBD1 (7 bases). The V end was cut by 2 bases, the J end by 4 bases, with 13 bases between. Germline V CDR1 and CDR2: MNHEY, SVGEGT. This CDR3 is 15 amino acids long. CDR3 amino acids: CASSYLRGAADTQYF. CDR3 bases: TGTGCCAGCAGTTACCTCAGGGGGGCCGCAGATACGCAGTATTTT.

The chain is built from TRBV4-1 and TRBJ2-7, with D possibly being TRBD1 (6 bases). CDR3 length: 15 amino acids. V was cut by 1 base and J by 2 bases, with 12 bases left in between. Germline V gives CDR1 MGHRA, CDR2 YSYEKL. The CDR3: CASSQGAGAPYEQYF. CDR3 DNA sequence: TGCGCCAGCAGCCAAGGGGCAGGGGCCCCCTACGAGCAGTACTTC.

The CDR3 reads CASSERFRVTGNTIYF. The CDR3, as DNA: TGTGCCAGCAGTGAACGGTTTAGGGTTACTGGAAACACCATATATTTT. V is TRBV6-1 and J is TRBJ1-3, with D unresolved. The CDR3 totals 16 residues. Germline loops: CDR1 MNHNS, CDR2 SASEGT. V lost 2 bases to trimming and J lost 2 bases, with 13 bases between them.